This T cell receptor beta chain was profiled in a study of human T cells and chemical hapten exposure. General study results and limits: It was expanded TCRs that formed significantly more large CDR3 similarity clusters than controls did.

Time point in this sample: patch test 3, about 24 weeks after DPC sensitization. Regarding treatment: therapeutic diphenylcyclopropenone sensitization with weekly scalp DPC. From whole blood left unfractionated, total RNA was extracted. Library construction involved attaching unique molecular identifiers to individual cDNA molecules, which allowed quantitative, reproducible TCR counting. Authors' analysis steps: Samples held a median of approximately 96,000 TCRs, range roughly 23,224–750,000. TCRdb reprocessed the RACE reads with MiXCR, giving one entry per CDR3 protein. Clone size and V and J calls follow TCRdb, not the original study. The table records about 190,000 distinct CDR3 sequences, about 25% of them present only once. This clonotype occurred a few times. Its cognate antigen is unknown. Germline V CDR1 and CDR2: LGHNA, YNFKEQ. The V segment lost 1 base and the J segment 4 bases; nucleotides outside the gene matches: 11. The CDR3 covers 17 residues.

The V call is TRBV4-2, the J call TRBJ2-5, with 8 positions matching TRBD1. This sequence was found in a woman in her thirties or forties with alopecia areata. Some clones in this sample may be carry-over from other donors' samples. This specimen consisted of whole blood, obtained in connection with sensitization to the hapten diphenylcyclopropenone (DPC). CDR3 nucleotides: TGTGCCAGCAGCCAAGCTCCAGCAGGGGGCGATGCAGAGACCCAGTACTTC. Its protein product is CASSQAPAGGDAETQYF.